The present T cell receptor (beta chain) was sequenced within a study of T cells in Graves' hyperthyroidism and ophthalmopathy. On the study more broadly: Blood from the periphery was taken at initial diagnosis, before any treatment.

In regard to this clonotype: An end of the junction differs from the germline gene, which may be a read error.

The TCR beta CDR3 regions underwent amplification using RNA transcripts as the source. HTBI primers drove first-round RT-PCR of the TCR CDR3. TCRdb fed the multiplex PCR reads into MiXCR, producing one record per CDR3 protein. Of around 55,000 distinct CDR3 sequences listed, approximately 48% are singletons. The V gene's germline CDR1 is SGHDT and CDR2 YYEEEE. This CDR3 region has 15 residues. The sequencing sample was made of blood. The gene calls are TRBV5-6 and TRBJ1-1; perhaps TRBD1 as D (5 bases). This TCR was recovered from a woman aged 50 to 60 with Graves' ophthalmopathy. CDR3 loop: CASAGAGLMNTEAFF. The DNA of the CDR3 is TGTGCCAGCGCTGGGGCAGGGCTCATGAACACGGAAGCTTTCTTT.